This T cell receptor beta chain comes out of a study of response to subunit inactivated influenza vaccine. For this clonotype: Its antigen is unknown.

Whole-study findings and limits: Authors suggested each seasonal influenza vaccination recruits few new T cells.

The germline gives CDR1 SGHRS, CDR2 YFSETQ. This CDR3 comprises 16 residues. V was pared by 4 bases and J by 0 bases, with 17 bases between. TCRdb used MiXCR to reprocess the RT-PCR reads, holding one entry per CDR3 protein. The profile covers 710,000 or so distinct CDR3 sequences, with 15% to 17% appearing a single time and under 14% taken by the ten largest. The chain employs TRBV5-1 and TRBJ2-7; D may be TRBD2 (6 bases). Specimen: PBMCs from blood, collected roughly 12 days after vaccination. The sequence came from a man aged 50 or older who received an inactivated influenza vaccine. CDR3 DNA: TGCGCCAGCAGCCCGAATTGGGACTCGAGCTCCTACGAGCAGTACTTC. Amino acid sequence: CASSPNWDSSSYEQYF.